These 11 T cell receptor beta chains were all obtained from the same sample, sequenced in a study of blood T cell repertoires in COVID-19. Here immunoSEQ multiplex PCR was the method, and the copy in TCRdb shows in-frame clones only, minus some. The sample has under 200,000 clones, about 80% seen once; the top ten hold roughly 14%. Sequenced: peripheral blood. The source of these receptors is a man younger than 40 with active or convalescent COVID-19.

V is TRBV5-1 and J is TRBJ2-3; 7 bases line up with TRBD2. This CDR3 contains 14 residues. Germline CDR1 reads SGHRS; CDR2 reads YFSETQ. J was trimmed by 1 base and V by 4 bases; bases with no gene match: 3. CDR3 loop: CASSSGIGTDTQYF. In DNA, the CDR3 is TGCGCCAGCAGCAGCGGGATTGGCACAGATACGCAGTATTTT.

The chain has TRBV5-8 and TRBJ1-5; no clear D. The V gene's germline CDR1 is SGHTS and CDR2 YDEGEE. Trimming stripped 5 bases from V and 2 bases from J, with 14 bases between. This CDR3 has 15 residues. This chain's CDR3 is CASSYQALGNQPQHF. CDR3 in DNA: TGTGCCAGCAGTTACCAGGCCCTCGGCAATCAGCCCCAGCATTTT.

The chain employs TRBV28 and TRBJ1-5; D perhaps matches TRBD1 (5 bases). Trimming cost V 2 bases and J 9 bases, with 8 bases left between them. The CDR3 extends over 12 amino acids. CDR1 MDHEN and CDR2 SYDVKM come from the germline V gene. CDR3: CASSLETGPQHF. The CDR3 bases are TGTGCCAGCAGTTTAGAAACAGGGCCCCAGCATTTT.

This chain uses TRBV11-1 with TRBJ2-7; D remains unclear. Trimming shortened V by 0 bases and J by 3 bases, and 6 bases separated the two germline ends. This CDR3 spans 13 amino acids. Germline assignment: CDR1 SGHAT and CDR2 FQDESV (reference sequence). CDR3 residues: CASSLASHYEQYV. Written as DNA, the CDR3 is TGTGCCAGCAGCTTAGCTTCCCACTACGAGCAGTACGTC.

With respect to this clone: An end of the junction differs from the germline gene, which may be a read error. V is TRBV7-7 and J is TRBJ2-3, with 7 bases lining up with TRBD2. This CDR3 spans 15 amino acids. Germline CDR1 and CDR2: SSHAT and FNYEAQ (reference sequence). CDR3 in DNA: TGTGCTAGCAGCTTCGGCACGGGGGGTGGGGATACGCAGTATTTT. It is translated as CASSFGTGGGDTQYF.

The chain has TRBV27 and TRBJ2-7, with 9 bases fitting TRBD2. Trimming cost V 8 bases and J 0 bases; bases outside gene matches: 2. The CDR3 spans 13 residues. The V gene's germline CDR1 is MNHEY and CDR2 SMNVEV (reference sequence). The chain's CDR3 is CASRREGSYEQYF. In DNA form, the CDR3 reads TGTGCCAGCCGGCGGGAGGGCTCCTACGAGCAGTACTTC.

The V call is TRBV11-2, the J call TRBJ1-2; TRBD1 might be the D (6 bases). Trimming removed 6 bases at V and 8 bases at J, with 22 bases between. The germline gives CDR1 SGHAT, CDR2 FQNNGV. The CDR3 totals 15 residues. The CDR3 DNA sequence: TGTGCCAGCAGGCAGAGGGCCCAGGGACAATACGGCTACACCTTC. Translated: CASRQRAQGQYGYTF.

The chain links TRBV30 to TRBJ2-2, with TRBD2 matching 8 bases. With 4 bases clipped from V and 5 bases from J, the junction kept 12 bases outside the gene matches. CDR3 length equals 16 residues. Per the germline V gene, CDR1 is GTSNPN and CDR2 is SVGIG (reference sequence). The CDR3 spells CAWKAGAGQRTGELFF. The CDR3 DNA reads TGTGCCTGGAAAGCGGGGGCCGGCCAGCGAACCGGGGAGCTGTTTTTT.

The V call is TRBV9, the J call TRBJ1-6; 7 positions agree with TRBD1. CDR1 SGDLS and CDR2 YYNGEE come from the germline V gene. The CDR3 contains 16 residues. Trimming at V came to 3 bases and at J to 3 bases, leaving 6 bases not matched to a gene. The CDR3 nucleotides read TGTGCCAGCAGCGCTGGGACAGACGACTATAATTCACCCCTCCACTTT. Protein: CASSAGTDDYNSPLHF.

J is TRBJ2-3 and V is TRBV5-1; the match to TRBD2 covers 7 bases. Germline V gene lookup returns CDR1 SGHRS and CDR2 YFSETQ. V was clipped by 1 base and J by 2 bases; unmatched bases: 10. This CDR3 region has 17 residues. The CDR3 nucleotides read TGCGCCAGCAGCTTGATTCGACTAGCCTCCGACACAGATACGCAGTATTTT. As protein: CASSLIRLASDTDTQYF.

J is TRBJ2-4 and V is TRBV6-5; D may be TRBD1 (6 bases). This CDR3 has 14 residues. Germline values: CDR1 MNHEY, CDR2 SVGAGI. With 2 bases removed from V and 8 bases from J, the gap between germline ends came to 13 bases. Written as DNA, the CDR3 is TGTGCCAGCAGTTACGCCTACAGGGAAGACATTCAGTACTTC. Encoded protein: CASSYAYREDIQYF.